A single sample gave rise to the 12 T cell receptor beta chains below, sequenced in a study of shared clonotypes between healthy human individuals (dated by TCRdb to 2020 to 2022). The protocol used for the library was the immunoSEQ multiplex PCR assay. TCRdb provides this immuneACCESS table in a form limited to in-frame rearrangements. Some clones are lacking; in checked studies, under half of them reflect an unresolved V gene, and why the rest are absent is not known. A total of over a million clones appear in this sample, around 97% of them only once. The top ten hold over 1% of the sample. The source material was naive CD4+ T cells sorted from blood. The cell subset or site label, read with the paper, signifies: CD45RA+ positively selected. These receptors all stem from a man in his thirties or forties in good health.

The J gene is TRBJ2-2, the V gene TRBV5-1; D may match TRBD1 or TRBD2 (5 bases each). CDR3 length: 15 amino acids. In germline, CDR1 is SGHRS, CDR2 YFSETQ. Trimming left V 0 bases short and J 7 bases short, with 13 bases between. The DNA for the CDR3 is TGCGCCAGCAGCTTGGTTCGGGGCGGTCTCGGGGAGCTGTTTTTT. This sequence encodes CASSLVRGGLGELFF.

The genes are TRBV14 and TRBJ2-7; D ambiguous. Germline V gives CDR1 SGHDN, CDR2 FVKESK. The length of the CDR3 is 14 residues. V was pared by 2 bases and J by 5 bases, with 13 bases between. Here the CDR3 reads CASSQWTAGHEQYF. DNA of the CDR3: TGTGCCAGCAGCCAATGGACGGCCGGGCACGAGCAGTACTTC.

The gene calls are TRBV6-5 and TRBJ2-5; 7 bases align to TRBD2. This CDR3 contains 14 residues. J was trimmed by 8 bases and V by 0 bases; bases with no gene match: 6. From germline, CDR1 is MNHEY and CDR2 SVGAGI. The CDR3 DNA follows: TGTGCCAGCAGTTACTCGAGACTAGCCCCAACCCAGTACTTC. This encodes CASSYSRLAPTQYF.

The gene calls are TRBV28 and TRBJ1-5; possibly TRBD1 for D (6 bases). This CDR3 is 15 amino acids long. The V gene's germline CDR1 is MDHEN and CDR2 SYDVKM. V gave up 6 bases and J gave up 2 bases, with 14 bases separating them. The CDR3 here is CASRGAGQGNQPQHF. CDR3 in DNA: TGTGCCAGCAGGGGAGCGGGACAAGGCAATCAGCCCCAGCATTTT. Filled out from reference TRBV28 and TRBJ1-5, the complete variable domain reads DVKVTQSSRYLVKRTGEKVFLECVQDMDHENMFWYRQDPGLGLRLIYFSYDVKMKEKGDIPEGYSVSREKKERFSLILESASTNQTSMYLCASRGAGQGNQPQHFGDGTRLSIL.

CDR3 sequence reads: CSVEENSNQPQHF. The CDR3 DNA reads as TGCAGCGTAGAGGAGAATAGCAATCAGCCCCAGCATTTT. The chain couples TRBV29-1 to TRBJ1-5; no reliable D call. There are 13 residues in the CDR3. V lost 6 bases to trimming and J lost 0 bases, with 9 bases between them. CDR1 is SQVTM and CDR2 is ANQGSEA in the germline V gene.

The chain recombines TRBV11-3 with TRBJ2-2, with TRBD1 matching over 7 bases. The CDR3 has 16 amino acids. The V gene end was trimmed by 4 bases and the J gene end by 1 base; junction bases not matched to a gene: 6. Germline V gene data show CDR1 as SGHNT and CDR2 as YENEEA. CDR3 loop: CASSSRGTENTGELFF. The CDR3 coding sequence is TGTGCCAGCAGCTCGCGAGGGACAGAGAACACCGGGGAGCTGTTTTTT.

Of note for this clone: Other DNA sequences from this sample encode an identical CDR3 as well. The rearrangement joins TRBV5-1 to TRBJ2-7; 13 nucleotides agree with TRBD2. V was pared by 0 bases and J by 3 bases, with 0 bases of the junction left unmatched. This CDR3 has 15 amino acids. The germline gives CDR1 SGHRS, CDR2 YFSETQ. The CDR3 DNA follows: TGCGCCAGCAGCTTGGGGACTAGCGGGAGCTACGAGCAGTACTTC. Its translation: CASSLGTSGSYEQYF.

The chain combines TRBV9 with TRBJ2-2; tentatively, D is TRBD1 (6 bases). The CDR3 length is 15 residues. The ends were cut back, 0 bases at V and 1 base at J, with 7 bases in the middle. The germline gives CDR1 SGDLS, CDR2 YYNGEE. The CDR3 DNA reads TGTGCCAGCAGCGTAGCACAGGGGAACACCGGGGAGCTGTTTTTT. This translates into CASSVAQGNTGELFF.

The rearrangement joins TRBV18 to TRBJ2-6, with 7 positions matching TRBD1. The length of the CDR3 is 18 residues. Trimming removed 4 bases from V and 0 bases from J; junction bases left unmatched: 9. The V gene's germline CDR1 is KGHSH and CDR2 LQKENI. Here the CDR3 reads CASSLSAGTVSGANVLTF. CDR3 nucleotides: TGTGCCAGCTCACTCAGCGCCGGGACAGTCTCTGGGGCCAACGTCCTGACTTTC.

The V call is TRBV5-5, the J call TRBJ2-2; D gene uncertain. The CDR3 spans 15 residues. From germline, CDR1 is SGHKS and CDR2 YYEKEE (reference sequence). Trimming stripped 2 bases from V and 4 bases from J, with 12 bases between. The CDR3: CASSLLPKGTGELFF. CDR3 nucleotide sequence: TGTGCCAGCAGCTTACTCCCAAAGGGCACCGGGGAGCTGTTTTTT.

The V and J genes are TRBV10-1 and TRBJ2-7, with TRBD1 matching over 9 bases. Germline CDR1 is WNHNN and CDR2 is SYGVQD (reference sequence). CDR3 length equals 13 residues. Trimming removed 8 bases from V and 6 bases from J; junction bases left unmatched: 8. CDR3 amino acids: CASSRTGVGEQYF. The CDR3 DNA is TGCGCCAGCTCACGGACAGGGGTGGGCGAGCAGTACTTC.

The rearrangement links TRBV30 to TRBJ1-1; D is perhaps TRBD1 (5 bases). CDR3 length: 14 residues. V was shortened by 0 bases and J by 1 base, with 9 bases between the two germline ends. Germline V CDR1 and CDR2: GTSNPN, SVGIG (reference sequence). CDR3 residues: CAWSVLGTNTEAFF. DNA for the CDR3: TGTGCCTGGAGTGTACTGGGGACGAACACTGAAGCTTTCTTT.